This entry lists 19 T cell receptor beta chains sequenced from one sample in a study of shared clonotypes between healthy human individuals. Positive CCR7 selection of CD45RO-negative cells yielded the naive CD8 cells, and terminally differentiated effector memory CD45RA+ cells were excluded. Data came from immunoSEQ multiplex PCR; TCRdb stores just in-frame clones and leaves some out. The sample lists roughly 2,000,000 clones, roughly 94% seen once, with 1% to 1.5% in the top ten. The specimen sequenced was naive CD8+ T cells sorted from blood. All receptors come from a man between 18 and 35 years old in good health.

As for this clone: In the same sample, other DNA sequences code for this CDR3. This chain joins TRBV9 and TRBJ2-1, with D possibly being TRBD1 or TRBD2 (5 bases each). The length of the CDR3 is 15 residues. CDR1 is SGDLS, CDR2 YYNGEE, per germline. V was cut by 4 bases and J by 3 bases, with 14 bases left in between. The CDR3 DNA follows: TGTGCCAGCAGCTCTTCCGGGACCAGCTACAATGAGCAGTTCTTC. Its translation: CASSSSGTSYNEQFF.

The CDR3 sequence: CATSRSGTGISTDTQYF. DNA of the CDR3: TGTGCCACCAGCAGATCCGGGACAGGGATAAGCACAGATACGCAGTATTTT. This rearrangement joins TRBV15 to TRBJ2-3, with 9 bases matching TRBD1. With V trimmed by 2 bases and J by 0 bases, 6 bases remained unmatched. Germline V gene lookup returns CDR1 LNHNV and CDR2 YYDKDF (reference sequence). CDR3 length: 17 amino acids.

The V call is TRBV9, the J call TRBJ1-1; the match to TRBD1 covers 7 bases. The V gene's germline CDR1 is SGDLS and CDR2 YYNGEE. The CDR3 spans 16 residues. V dropped 3 bases and J dropped 3; count of bases not matched to a gene: 11. CDR3 loop: CASSAGGGRGDTEAFF. The CDR3 DNA sequence: TGTGCCAGCAGCGCAGGGGGAGGGCGCGGTGACACTGAAGCTTTCTTT. Full variable domain (remainder filled in from reference TRBV9 and TRBJ1-1): DSGVTQTPKHLITATGQRVTLRCSPRSGDLSVYWYQQSLDQGLQFLIQYYNGEERAKGNILERFSAQQFPDLHSELNLSSLELGDSALYFCASSAGGGRGDTEAFFGQGTRLTVV.

Turning to this clone: Other nucleotide sequences from this sample produce the same CDR3. The V and J genes are TRBV5-4 and TRBJ1-1; the D is unclear. Trimming cost V 3 bases and J 1 base, with 7 bases left between them. The CDR3 is made up of 13 amino acids. Per the germline V gene, CDR1 is SGHNT and CDR2 is YYREEE (reference sequence). The CDR3, as DNA: TGTGCCAGCAGCTCTTTGGGGAACACTGAAGCTTTCTTT. Residues: CASSSLGNTEAFF.

The chain uses TRBV19 and TRBJ2-7; 9 positions match TRBD2. The length of the CDR3 is 14 residues. J lost 4 bases, V lost 3 bases, and 4 bases had no gene match. Germline values: CDR1 LNHDA, CDR2 SQIVND (reference sequence). The CDR3 loop is CASSMVSGSYEQYF. The CDR3, as DNA: TGTGCCAGTAGTATGGTTAGCGGGAGTTACGAGCAGTACTTC. Full variable domain (rest looked up from reference TRBV19 and TRBJ2-7): DGGITQSPKYLFRKEGQNVTLSCEQNLNHDAMYWYRQDPGQGLRLIYYSQIVNDFQKGDIAEGYSVSREKKESFPLTVTSAQKNPTAFYLCASSMVSGSYEQYFGPGTRLTVT.

This sequence joins TRBV4-1 and TRBJ2-5; TRBD2 agrees at 8 bases. In germline, CDR1 is MGHRA, CDR2 YSYEKL. This CDR3 is built from 16 residues. With V trimmed by 4 bases and J by 2 bases, 9 bases remained unmatched. This CDR3 is CASSPAGAGVQETQYF. The CDR3 coding sequence is TGCGCCAGCAGCCCTGCGGGAGCGGGAGTGCAAGAGACCCAGTACTTC.

The J gene is TRBJ2-1, the V gene TRBV7-8, with 14 bases lining up with TRBD2. Looked up from germline, CDR1 is SGHVS and CDR2 is FQNEAQ. CDR3 length: 16 residues. Germline trimming cut 3 bases from V and 9 bases from J; bases unmatched to any gene: 7. The CDR3 reads CASSFPGLAGVSEQFF. CDR3 DNA sequence: TGTGCCAGCAGCTTTCCGGGACTAGCGGGAGTGAGTGAGCAGTTCTTC.

The V and J genes are TRBV6-5 and TRBJ2-7; D gene uncertain. CDR3 length: 15 amino acids. Germline V gene sequence: CDR1 MNHEY, CDR2 SVGAGI. The V gene lost 6 bases and the J gene lost 0 bases, with 15 bases spanning the gap. Written as DNA, the CDR3 is TGTGCCAGCAGCGTAACCAGTTCGAGCTCCTACGAGCAGTACTTC. Translating gives CASSVTSSSSYEQYF.

The chain combines TRBV2 with TRBJ2-1, with D perhaps assigned TRBD1 or TRBD2 (5 bases each). CDR3 length: 16 residues. From germline, CDR1 is SNHLY and CDR2 FYNNEI. The germline V and J ends were trimmed by 6 bases and 0 bases, with 15 bases remaining between them. CDR3 residues: CASRPDAGSSYNEQFF. CDR3 coding DNA: TGTGCCAGCAGGCCCGACGCAGGGAGCTCCTACAATGAGCAGTTCTTC.

This chain links TRBV4-1 with TRBJ2-1, with 7 bases lining up with TRBD1. The V segment lost 1 base and the J segment 4 bases; nucleotides outside the gene matches: 7. From germline, CDR1 is MGHRA and CDR2 YSYEKL. The CDR3 is made up of 16 amino acids. In DNA, the CDR3 is TGCGCCAGCAGCCAAGTGAGACAGGGTTTGTACAATGAGCAGTTCTTC. Translated, it gives CASSQVRQGLYNEQFF.

The genes are TRBV15 and TRBJ2-3, with D maybe TRBD2 (6 bases). The CDR3 consists of 14 residues. The V end lost 8 bases, the J end lost 2 bases, and 14 bases lay between the germline ends. Germline V CDR1 and CDR2: LNHNV, YYDKDF (reference sequence). The DNA of the CDR3 is TGTGCCACCTCGGAAGCGGGTTACACAGATACGCAGTATTTT. This sequence encodes CATSEAGYTDTQYF.

Of note for this clone: The sample holds other DNA sequences that translate to the same CDR3. The rearrangement uses TRBV7-9 and TRBJ2-5, with 7 bases lining up with TRBD1. CDR3 size: 14 residues. V shed 5 bases, J shed 2 bases, and the junction held 5 bases outside the gene matches. Germline V gives CDR1 SEHNR, CDR2 FQNEAQ (reference sequence). CDR3 in amino acids: CASSRDREQETQYF. Written as DNA, the CDR3 is TGTGCCAGCAGCCGCGACAGGGAACAAGAGACCCAGTACTTC.

The rearrangement links TRBV27 to TRBJ1-2, with D tentatively TRBD1 (6 bases). CDR1 is MNHEY and CDR2 is SMNVEV in the germline V gene (reference sequence). V lost 6 bases and J lost 3, with 23 bases in between. The CDR3 sequence is 17 residues long. In DNA form, the CDR3 reads TGTGCCAGCAGCACAATAGGGAGCACAGGGCTGGACTATGGCTACACCTTC. It translates to CASSTIGSTGLDYGYTF.

V usage is TRBV9 and J usage is TRBJ2-2; the D call may be TRBD1 or TRBD2 (5 bases each). Trimming removed 4 bases from V and 0 bases from J, with 16 bases in between. The germline V gene encodes CDR1 SGDLS and CDR2 YYNGEE. The CDR3 consists of 17 residues. CDR3 region: CASSPGPTRPNTGELFF. CDR3 DNA sequence: TGTGCCAGCAGCCCGGGACCCACCCGGCCGAACACCGGGGAGCTGTTTTTT.

The chain couples TRBV6-1 to TRBJ2-7; D is tentatively TRBD1 or TRBD2 (5 bases each). The V end was cut by 6 bases, the J end by 3 bases, with 15 bases between. Germline V gene sequence: CDR1 MNHNS, CDR2 SASEGT. This CDR3 has 14 residues. CDR3 protein: CASSDTGTGYEQYF. Here the CDR3 DNA reads TGTGCCAGCAGCGACACCGGGACGGGCTACGAGCAGTACTTC.

The chain's CDR3 is CASSEVVGTDTQYF. In nucleotides, the CDR3 is TGTGCCAGCAGTGAAGTAGTGGGTACAGATACGCAGTATTTT. The rearrangement joins TRBV6-1 to TRBJ2-3; no clear D. Deletions cut 1 base from V and 3 bases from J, with 8 bases between. Germline V gene sequence: CDR1 MNHNS, CDR2 SASEGT. The CDR3 runs to 14 residues.

This chain connects TRBV7-7 to TRBJ1-5, with unresolved D. In germline, CDR1 is SSHAT, CDR2 FNYEAQ (reference sequence). The CDR3 has 12 amino acids. The CDR3 coding sequence is TGTGCTGCAGAAGGCCCCAATCAGCCCCAGCATTTT. Residues: CAAEGPNQPQHF.

This chain joins TRBV6-6 and TRBJ2-1, with TRBD1 identical over 7 bases. V shed 7 bases and J 1 base; nucleotides not matched to a gene: 7. CDR3 size: 15 residues. In germline, CDR1 is MNHNY, CDR2 SVGAGI (reference sequence). DNA of the CDR3: TGTGCCAGCACCTGGGACAGCGAATCCTACAATGAGCAGTTCTTC. Protein sequence: CASTWDSESYNEQFF.

The V call is TRBV5-1, the J call TRBJ1-1; the D gene is possibly TRBD1 (6 bases). The V gene's germline CDR1 is SGHRS and CDR2 YFSETQ. V was trimmed by 2 bases and J by 8 bases, leaving 10 bases between them. The CDR3 has 12 residues. The CDR3 DNA follows: TGCGCCAGCAGCTTTTACGGGGGCGAAGCTTTCTTT. This translates into CASSFYGGEAFF.